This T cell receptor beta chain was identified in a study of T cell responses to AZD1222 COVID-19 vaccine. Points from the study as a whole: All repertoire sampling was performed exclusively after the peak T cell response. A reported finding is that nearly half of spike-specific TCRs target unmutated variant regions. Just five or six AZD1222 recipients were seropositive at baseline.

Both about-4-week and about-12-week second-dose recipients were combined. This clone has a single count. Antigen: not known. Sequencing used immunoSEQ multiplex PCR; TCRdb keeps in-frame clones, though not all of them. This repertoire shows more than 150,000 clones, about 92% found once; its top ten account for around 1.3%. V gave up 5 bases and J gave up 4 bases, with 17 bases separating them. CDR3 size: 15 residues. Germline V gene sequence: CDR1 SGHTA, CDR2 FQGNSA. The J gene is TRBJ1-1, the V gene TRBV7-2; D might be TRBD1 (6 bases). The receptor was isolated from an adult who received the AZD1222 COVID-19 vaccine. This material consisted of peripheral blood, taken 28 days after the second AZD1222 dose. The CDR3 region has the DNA TGTGCCAGCAGCCTAACCAGGGGTGGGACCACTGAAGCTTTCTTT. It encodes CASSLTRGGTTEAFF.